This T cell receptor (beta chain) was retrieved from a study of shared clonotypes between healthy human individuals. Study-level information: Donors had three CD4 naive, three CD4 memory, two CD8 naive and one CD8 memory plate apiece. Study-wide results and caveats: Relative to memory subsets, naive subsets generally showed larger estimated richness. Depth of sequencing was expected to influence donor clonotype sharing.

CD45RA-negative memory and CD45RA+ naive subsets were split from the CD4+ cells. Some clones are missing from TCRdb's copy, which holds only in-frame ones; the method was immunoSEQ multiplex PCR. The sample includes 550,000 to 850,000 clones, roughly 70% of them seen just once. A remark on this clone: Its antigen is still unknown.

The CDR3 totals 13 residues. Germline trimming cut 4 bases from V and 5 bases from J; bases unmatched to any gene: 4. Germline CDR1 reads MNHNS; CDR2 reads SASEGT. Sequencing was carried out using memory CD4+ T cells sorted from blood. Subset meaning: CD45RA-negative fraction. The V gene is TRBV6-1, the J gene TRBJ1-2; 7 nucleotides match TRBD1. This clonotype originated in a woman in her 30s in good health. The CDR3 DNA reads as TGTGCCAGCAGTGGGGGACAGTATTATGGCTACACCTTC. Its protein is CASSGGQYYGYTF.